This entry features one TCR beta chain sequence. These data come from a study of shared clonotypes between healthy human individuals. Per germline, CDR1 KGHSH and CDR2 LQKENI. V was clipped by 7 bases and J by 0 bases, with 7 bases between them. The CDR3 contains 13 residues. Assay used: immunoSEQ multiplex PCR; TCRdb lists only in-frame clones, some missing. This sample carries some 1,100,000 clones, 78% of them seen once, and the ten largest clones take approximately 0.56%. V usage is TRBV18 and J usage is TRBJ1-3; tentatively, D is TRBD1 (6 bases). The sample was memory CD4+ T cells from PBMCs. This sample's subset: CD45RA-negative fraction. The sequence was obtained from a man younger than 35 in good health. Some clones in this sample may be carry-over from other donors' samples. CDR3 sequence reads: CASLDSSGNTIYF. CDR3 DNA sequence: TGTGCCAGCTTGGACAGCTCTGGAAACACCATATATTTT.